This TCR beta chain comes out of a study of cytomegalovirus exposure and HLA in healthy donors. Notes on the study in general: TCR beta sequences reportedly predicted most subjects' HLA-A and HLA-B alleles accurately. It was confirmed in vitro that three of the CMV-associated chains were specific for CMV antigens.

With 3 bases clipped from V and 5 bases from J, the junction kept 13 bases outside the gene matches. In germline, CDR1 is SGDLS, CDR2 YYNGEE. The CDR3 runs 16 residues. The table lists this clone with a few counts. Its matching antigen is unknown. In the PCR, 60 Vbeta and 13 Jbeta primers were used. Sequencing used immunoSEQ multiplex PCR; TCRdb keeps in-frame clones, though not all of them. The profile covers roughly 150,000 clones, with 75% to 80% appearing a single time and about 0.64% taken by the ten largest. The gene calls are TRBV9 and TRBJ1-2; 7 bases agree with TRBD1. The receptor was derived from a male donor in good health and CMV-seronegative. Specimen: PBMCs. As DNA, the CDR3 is TGTGCCAGCAGCGACGGGGCAGGGGGGTCGCTTTATGGCTACACCTTC. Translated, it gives CASSDGAGGSLYGYTF.